This entry describes one T cell receptor (beta chain). Its antigen is still unknown. Sequencing used immunoSEQ version 4 in survey mode. Each sample used up to roughly 1 ug genomic DNA diluted to 10 ng/uL. Data came from immunoSEQ multiplex PCR; TCRdb stores just in-frame clones and leaves some out. The data contain 40,000 or so clones, about nine tenths of them singletons. The sample originates from a study of persistence of HIV-infected CD4 T cells. About the research overall: A larger, less memory-rich fraction responded to anti-CD3/anti-CD28 beads than to antigen. Study results and limitations: Degenerate expanded CDR3beta sequences were enriched among CMV- and Gag-responding cells. Compared with CD3/CD28-stimulated cells, CMV- and Gag-responding cells showed lower TCRbeta richness.

Cells were stimulated nonspecifically with anti-CD3/anti-CD28 magnetic beads. Responding CD4+ T cells were sorted by upregulation of both CD40 ligand and CD69. The CDR3 length is 17 residues. V shed 3 bases and J 5 bases; nucleotides not matched to a gene: 12. Germline lookup yields CDR1 LNHDA and CDR2 SQIVND (reference sequence). The TCR comes from an adult woman with HIV who was CMV-seropositive. The specimen comprised CD4+ T cells sorted from PBMCs after roughly 19-hour stimulation, sampled from a patient who received antiretroviral therapy. This rearrangement joins TRBV19 to TRBJ2-1; 8 nucleotides agree with TRBD1. CDR3 region: CASSIGQGKRSDNEQFF. The CDR3 coding sequence is TGTGCCAGTAGTATCGGACAGGGTAAACGGTCGGACAATGAGCAGTTCTTC.